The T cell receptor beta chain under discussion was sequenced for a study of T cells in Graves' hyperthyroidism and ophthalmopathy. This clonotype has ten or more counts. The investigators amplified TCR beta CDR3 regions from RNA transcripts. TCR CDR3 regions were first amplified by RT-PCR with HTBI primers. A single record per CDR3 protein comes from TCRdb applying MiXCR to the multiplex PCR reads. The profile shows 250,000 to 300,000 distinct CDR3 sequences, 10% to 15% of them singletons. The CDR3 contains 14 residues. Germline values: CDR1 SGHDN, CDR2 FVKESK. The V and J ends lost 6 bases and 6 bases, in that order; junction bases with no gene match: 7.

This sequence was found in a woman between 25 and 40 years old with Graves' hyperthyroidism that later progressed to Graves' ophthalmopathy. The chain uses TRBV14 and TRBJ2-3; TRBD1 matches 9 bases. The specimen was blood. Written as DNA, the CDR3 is TGTGCCAGCAGACAGACAGGGGGGTCGGATACGCAGTATTTT. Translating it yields CASRQTGGSDTQYF.